Sequencing of this T cell receptor (beta chain) was carried out in a study of PD-1 blockade in classical Hodgkin lymphoma. Study conclusions and caveats: It was among complete responders that baseline diversity resembled that of newly diagnosed patients.

Here immunoSEQ multiplex PCR was the method, and the copy in TCRdb shows in-frame clones only, minus some. The sample yields around 93,000 clones, 78% seen once. Time point meaning: cycle 4 day 1 (C4D1), after less than seven weeks of nivolumab. No patient escaped relapse after autologous stem cell transplantation, and brentuximab vedotin exposure varied. Remarks on this clone: Its antigen is still unknown.

This CDR3 is 16 amino acids long. Losses at the gene ends were 9 bases for V and 4 bases for J; bases not matched to a gene: 15. The V gene is TRBV6-7, the J gene TRBJ2-3; 8 nucleotides match TRBD1. TRBV6-7 belongs to the ORF category, with a function that is uncertain. The source was peripheral blood mononuclear cells (PBMCs), collected before the fourth cycle of nivolumab. This clonotype was obtained from a human donor with classical Hodgkin lymphoma. CDR3 in DNA: TGTGCCAGGATCCTCGCCTCCGGGACAGGCCCAGATACGCAGTATTTT. Protein sequence: CARILASGTGPDTQYF.